Below are 32 T cell receptor beta chains sequenced from a single sample in a study of cytomegalovirus exposure and HLA in healthy donors. It was with 60 Vbeta and 13 Jbeta primers that the PCR ran. The repertoire was sequenced with immunoSEQ multiplex PCR; TCRdb's copy has only in-frame clones and lacks some. The sample lists 160,000 or so clones, roughly two thirds occurring once. Sequencing input: PBMCs. Receptor source: a woman aged 25-40 years in good health and CMV-seronegative.

This clone has just one count. The chain couples TRBV5-8 to TRBJ2-1; possibly TRBD2 for D (6 bases). The V gene lost 0 bases and the J gene lost 8 bases, with 21 bases spanning the gap. Germline CDR1 SGHTS, CDR2 YDEGEE. CDR3 length: 17 residues. CDR3 loop: CASSLGGWGGAQDEQFF. CDR3 bases: TGTGCCAGCAGCTTGGGGGGGTGGGGCGGGGCCCAGGATGAGCAGTTCTTC.

Only one count was recorded for this clone. This chain links TRBV9 with TRBJ2-7, with TRBD1 identical over 12 bases. CDR3 length: 15 residues. J was trimmed by 5 bases and V by 3 bases; bases with no gene match: 6. Germline CDR1 is SGDLS and CDR2 is YYNGEE. The CDR3 reads CASSASGQGAHEQYF. The CDR3 DNA sequence: TGTGCCAGCAGCGCCTCGGGACAGGGGGCCCACGAGCAGTACTTC.

The gene calls are TRBV10-3 and TRBJ1-5; possible D gene TRBD1, 5 bases. This CDR3 contains 14 residues. The V and J ends lost 2 bases and 6 bases respectively, with 11 bases between them. Germline V lookup: CDR1 ENHRY, CDR2 SYGVKD. Here the CDR3 DNA reads TGTGCCATCAGTGAGGGGGCGCGCGGTCAGCCCCAGCATTTT. Protein product: CAISEGARGQPQHF.

This chain connects TRBV10-3 to TRBJ2-3; no reliable D call. The CDR3 extends over 12 amino acids. The V end was cut by 2 bases, the J end by 4 bases, with 4 bases between. Looked up from germline, CDR1 is ENHRY and CDR2 is SYGVKD. The CDR3 is CAISEVADTQYF. In DNA, the CDR3 is TGTGCCATCAGTGAGGTAGCAGATACGCAGTATTTT.

This chain connects TRBV29-1 to TRBJ2-7, with 7 bases aligning to TRBD1. With V trimmed by 6 bases and J by 0 bases, 8 bases remained unmatched. Germline assignment: CDR1 SQVTM and CDR2 ANQGSEA. The CDR3 is made up of 14 amino acids. The CDR3 reads CSVFDRDSSYEQYF. The CDR3 DNA reads as TGCAGCGTATTCGACAGGGATAGCTCCTACGAGCAGTACTTC.

This clone was counted a few times. The genes are TRBV6-1 and TRBJ2-1, with a possible D match to TRBD2 (5 bases). V lost 5 bases to trimming and J lost 4 bases, with 9 bases between them. Germline CDR1 and CDR2: MNHNS and SASEGT. CDR3 size: 13 residues. The CDR3 spells CASSSAEYNEQFF. CDR3 coding DNA: TGTGCCAGCAGTTCAGCGGAATACAATGAGCAGTTCTTC.

The chain uses TRBV5-1 and TRBJ2-5, with 12 positions matching TRBD2. The V segment lost 4 bases and the J segment 2 bases; nucleotides outside the gene matches: 3. Germline CDR1 SGHRS, CDR2 YFSETQ. The CDR3 has 15 amino acids. The CDR3 DNA sequence: TGCGCCAGCAGCCCCGGGACTAGCGGGCAAGAGACCCAGTACTTC. It translates to CASSPGTSGQETQYF.

This sequence joins TRBV15 and TRBJ2-5; D not certain. Germline loops: CDR1 LNHNV, CDR2 YYDKDF (reference sequence). The CDR3 spans 14 residues. Deletions cut 0 bases from V and 3 bases from J, with 8 bases between. The CDR3 nucleotides are TGTGCCACCAGCAGAGATTGGGCAGAAGAGACCCAGTACTTC. Protein: CATSRDWAEETQYF.

The chain combines TRBV4-3 with TRBJ1-5; TRBD1 matches 8 bases. Unmatched junction bases numbered 3, after V lost 3 bases and J lost 5 bases. Germline values: CDR1 LGHNA, CDR2 YSLEER. This CDR3 is 14 amino acids long. CDR3 DNA sequence: TGCGCCAGCAGCCAGGACAGGGTTGATCAGCCCCAGCATTTT. Translation gives CASSQDRVDQPQHF.

The rearrangement uses TRBV4-2 and TRBJ2-3, with 8 bases identical to TRBD2. Germline V gene lookup returns CDR1 LGHNA and CDR2 YNFKEQ. There are 17 residues in the CDR3. V lost 7 bases, J lost 0 bases, and 12 bases stayed unmatched. In nucleotides, the CDR3 is TGTGCCAGCATCCCCAAAGCGGGGGAAGATAGCACAGATACGCAGTATTTT. It translates to CASIPKAGEDSTDTQYF.

This rearrangement joins TRBV30 to TRBJ2-7; the D gene is possibly TRBD2 (5 bases). This CDR3 has 15 residues. Germline CDR1 and CDR2: GTSNPN and SVGIG (reference sequence). V dropped 3 bases and J dropped 4 bases, with 19 bases sitting between them. CDR3 protein: CAWSLIGSRRYEQYF. CDR3 nucleotide sequence: TGTGCCTGGAGCCTTATTGGTAGCCGGAGGTACGAGCAGTACTTC.

This clone occurred a few times. The rearrangement joins TRBV5-6 to TRBJ2-1; TRBD1 agrees at 8 bases. V gave up 0 bases and J gave up 4 bases; unmatched junction bases: 0. The germline CDR1 and CDR2 sequences are SGHDT and YYEEEE. The CDR3 consists of 14 residues. The DNA for the CDR3 is TGTGCCAGCAGCTTGGGGACAGGGTACAATGAGCAGTTCTTC. Its protein is CASSLGTGYNEQFF.

V usage is TRBV7-9 and J usage is TRBJ2-1; perhaps TRBD1 as D (6 bases). In germline, CDR1 is SEHNR, CDR2 FQNEAQ (reference sequence). With 6 bases removed from V and 9 bases from J, the gap between germline ends came to 15 bases. The CDR3 consists of 13 residues. The chain's CDR3 is CASSSTGRAEQFF. The CDR3 coding sequence is TGTGCCAGCAGTTCAACAGGGAGAGCTGAGCAGTTCTTC.

This chain joins TRBV6-1 and TRBJ2-3, with 8 bases fitting TRBD1. There are 15 residues in the CDR3. After removal of 3 bases from V and 3 bases from J, the junction contained 5 bases not matched to a gene. CDR1 MNHNS and CDR2 SASEGT come from the germline V gene. CDR3 region: CASSEARGLTDTQYF. The DNA for the CDR3 is TGTGCCAGCAGTGAGGCCAGGGGGCTTACAGATACGCAGTATTTT.

Remarks on this clone: A read error may produce the germline difference seen at one junction end. The V gene is TRBV7-7, the J gene TRBJ2-1; D ambiguous. The germline V gene has CDR1 SSHAT and CDR2 FNYEAQ (reference sequence). The CDR3 consists of 15 residues. The CDR3 protein is CASSLTENSYNEQFF. The CDR3 nucleotides read TGTGCTAGCAGCTTAACTGAAAACTCCTACAATGAGCAGTTCTTC.

This clone was seen a handful of times. The J gene is TRBJ1-2, the V gene TRBV7-9; TRBD1 matches at 8 bases. This CDR3 comprises 18 residues. V was pared by 0 bases and J by 1 base, with 10 bases of the junction left unmatched. Germline V gene data show CDR1 as SEHNR and CDR2 as FQNEAQ (reference sequence). CDR3 nucleotides: TGTGCCAGCAGCTTAGCCCCGGGACAGGAGAACCTTAACTATGGCTACACCTTC. Its protein product is CASSLAPGQENLNYGYTF.

This rearrangement joins TRBV4-3 to TRBJ2-3, with D perhaps matching TRBD2 (5 bases). The CDR3 is 21 residues long. Germline CDR1 is LGHNA and CDR2 is YSLEER. Trimming stripped 0 bases from V and 1 base from J, with 26 bases between. CDR3 DNA: TGCGCCAGCAGCCAAGACCAGCATTTAGGTCTAGCATCCGGACGCACAGATACGCAGTATTTT. Its translation: CASSQDQHLGLASGRTDTQYF.

This clone has only one observation. This chain joins TRBV7-6 and TRBJ2-7, with D possibly being TRBD2 (6 bases). The V end was cut by 3 bases, the J end by 1 base, with 7 bases between. This CDR3 has 13 residues. Germline V gives CDR1 SGHVS, CDR2 FNYEAQ. CDR3: CASSFGGSYEQYF. The CDR3 DNA is TGTGCCAGCAGCTTCGGGGGTTCCTACGAGCAGTACTTC.

This clone came up many times. V gene TRBV28 combines with J gene TRBJ1-5; TRBD1 matches 7 bases. The V and J ends lost 2 bases and 0 bases, in that order; junction bases with no gene match: 10. CDR1 and CDR2 (germline): MDHEN, SYDVKM. The CDR3 length is 18 residues. CDR3 bases: TGTGCCAGCAGTTTAAGGGGGCCCTATCCGAATAGCAATCAGCCCCAGCATTTT. This encodes CASSLRGPYPNSNQPQHF.

The V and J genes are TRBV7-2 and TRBJ2-1, with 7 positions matching TRBD1. CDR1 and CDR2 from the germline V gene are SGHTA and FQGNSA. The junction had 3 bases not matched to a gene; V was cut back by 1 base and J by 3 bases. The CDR3 consists of 15 residues. CDR3 DNA sequence: TGTGCCAGCAGCTTAGAGGCAGGGGGCTACAATGAGCAGTTCTTC. It yields the protein CASSLEAGGYNEQFF. Combining the CDR3 with reference TRBV7-2 and TRBJ2-1 gives the whole variable domain GAGVSQSPSNKVTEKGKDVELRCDPISGHTALYWYRQSLGQGLEFLIYFQGNSAPDKSGLPSDRFSAERTGGSVSTLTIQRTQQEDSAVYLCASSLEAGGYNEQFFGPGTRLTVL.

This chain uses TRBV4-1 with TRBJ2-7; no firm D call. The CDR3 is 15 amino acids. The V end lost 1 base, the J end lost 5 bases, and 15 bases lay between the germline ends. Germline CDR1 and CDR2: MGHRA and YSYEKL. CDR3 residues: CASSQGVRRIHEQYF. In DNA form, the CDR3 reads TGCGCCAGCAGCCAAGGGGTCCGGAGAATCCACGAGCAGTACTTC.

This sequence joins TRBV28 and TRBJ2-1, with D possibly TRBD2 on 6 matching bases. Germline CDR1 and CDR2: MDHEN and SYDVKM. The CDR3 is 16 residues long. The V end lost 5 bases, the J end lost 5 bases, and 19 bases lay between the germline ends. CDR3 amino acids: CASSPTGAQENNEQFF. As DNA, the CDR3 is TGTGCCAGCAGTCCTACGGGAGCGCAAGAAAACAATGAGCAGTTCTTC.

This sequence joins TRBV7-6 and TRBJ1-1; 8 bases align to TRBD1. CDR1 SGHVS and CDR2 FNYEAQ come from the germline V gene. The CDR3 length is 14 residues. V lost 3 bases, J lost 6 bases, and 6 bases stayed unmatched. CDR3 coding DNA: TGTGCCAGCAGCTTGGACACAGGGGGGTCTGAAGCTTTCTTT. The encoded protein is CASSLDTGGSEAFF.

The V and J genes are TRBV7-2 and TRBJ1-1; 7 bases align to TRBD1. Trimming at V came to 5 bases and at J to 5 bases, leaving 11 bases not matched to a gene. Germline CDR1 and CDR2: SGHTA and FQGNSA. CDR3 length: 15 amino acids. The CDR3 DNA follows: TGTGCCAGCAGCACGGGACAGTTGGGACATACTGAAGCTTTCTTT. Translating gives CASSTGQLGHTEAFF.

This sequence joins TRBV28 and TRBJ2-7; 7 bases are shared with TRBD1. This CDR3 has 13 residues. The germline V gene encodes CDR1 MDHEN and CDR2 SYDVKM. After removal of 3 bases from V and 2 bases from J, the junction contained 1 base not matched to a gene. CDR3 bases: TGTGCCAGCAGTTTTGGGACAGCCTACGAGCAGTACTTC. It translates to CASSFGTAYEQYF.

The chain uses TRBV5-4 and TRBJ1-1, with D tentatively TRBD1 (5 bases). V dropped 4 bases and J dropped 6 bases, with 16 bases sitting between them. From germline, CDR1 is SGHNT and CDR2 YYREEE (reference sequence). The CDR3 sequence is 14 residues long. CDR3 amino acids: CASSARAAHAEAFF. The CDR3 DNA sequence: TGTGCCAGCAGCGCCAGGGCGGCCCACGCTGAAGCTTTCTTT. Full variable domain (missing parts from reference TRBV5-4 and TRBJ1-1): ETGVTQSPTHLIKTRGQQVTLRCSSQSGHNTVSWYQQALGQGPQFIFQYYREEENGRGNFPPRFSGLQFPNYSSELNVNALELDDSALYLCASSARAAHAEAFFGQGTRLTVV.

The genes are TRBV30 and TRBJ2-7; 9 bases fit TRBD1. Germline-derived CDR1 and CDR2 are GTSNPN and SVGIG (reference sequence). V lost 7 bases and J lost 5; bases outside the gene matches: 9. The length of the CDR3 is 13 residues. The CDR3 loop is CASYGTGRDEQYF. In DNA, the CDR3 is TGTGCCTCTTACGGGACAGGGCGCGACGAGCAGTACTTC.

The gene calls are TRBV27 and TRBJ1-6, with TRBD1 as a possible D gene (5 bases). The CDR3 is made up of 15 amino acids. V dropped 5 bases and J dropped 9 bases, with 17 bases sitting between them. CDR1 MNHEY and CDR2 SMNVEV come from the germline V gene (reference sequence). CDR3 nucleotides: TGTGCCAGCAGTCGCGTGGACAAGTTTAGTTCACCCCTCCACTTT. As protein: CASSRVDKFSSPLHF.

This chain uses TRBV7-9 with TRBJ2-1; maybe TRBD1 (5 bases). The V gene's germline CDR1 is SEHNR and CDR2 FQNEAQ (reference sequence). CDR3 length: 16 amino acids. Trimming shortened V by 5 bases and J by 5 bases, and 19 bases separated the two germline ends. CDR3 loop: CASSPRWQGANNEQFF. DNA of the CDR3: TGTGCCAGCAGCCCGCGTTGGCAGGGTGCCAACAATGAGCAGTTCTTC.

This clone has just one count. The rearrangement joins TRBV18 to TRBJ1-1, with 8 bases fitting TRBD1. The CDR3 spans 12 residues. V lost 5 bases, J lost 8 bases, and 4 bases stayed unmatched. Germline CDR1 KGHSH, CDR2 LQKENI. The CDR3 nucleotides are TGTGCCAGCTCAGCGAACAGGGGGGAAGCTTTCTTT. Its protein is CASSANRGEAFF. The full variable domain, with the rest looked up from reference TRBV18 and TRBJ1-1, is NAGVMQNPRHLVRRRGQEARLRCSPMKGHSHVYWYRQLPEEGLKFMVYLQKENIIDESGMPKERFSAEFPKEGPSILRIQQVVRGDSAAYFCASSANRGEAFFGQGTRLTVV.

The chain is built from TRBV4-1 and TRBJ1-5; a possible D gene is TRBD1 (6 bases). V shed 0 bases and J shed 1 base, with 10 bases lying between them. The CDR3 spans 16 residues. Germline V gene lookup returns CDR1 MGHRA and CDR2 YSYEKL. The CDR3 region is CASSQESTGSNQPQHF. As DNA, the CDR3 is TGCGCCAGCAGCCAAGAGTCAACAGGGAGCAATCAGCCCCAGCATTTT.

The V gene is TRBV18, the J gene TRBJ2-4; 7 bases are shared with TRBD1. V lost 3 bases and J lost 8; bases outside the gene matches: 7. Germline CDR1 KGHSH, CDR2 LQKENI. The CDR3 sequence is 14 residues long. The CDR3 sequence: CASSPDRADYIQYF. CDR3 in DNA: TGTGCCAGCTCACCCGACAGGGCGGACTACATTCAGTACTTC.